These 27 T cell receptor beta chains were all obtained from the same sample, sequenced in a study of T cell changes during pregnancy in multiple sclerosis. Sequencing was performed with immunoSEQ multiplex PCR; in TCRdb, only in-frame clones are kept and a portion is missing. Among approximately 100,000 clones listed, roughly nine tenths were seen once. The specimen comprised peripheral blood, sampled before pregnancy. The receptors originated from a female donor with multiple sclerosis, enrolled in a pregnancy study.

The chain is built from TRBV11-1 and TRBJ2-1, with D tentatively TRBD2 (5 bases). Trimming left V 1 base short and J 6 bases short, with 10 bases between. The length of the CDR3 is 14 residues. The germline CDR1 and CDR2 sequences are SGHAT and FQDESV (reference sequence). This CDR3 is CASSLGGASNEQFF. The CDR3 DNA reads as TGTGCCAGCAGCTTAGGGGGAGCAAGCAATGAGCAGTTCTTC. Together with reference TRBV11-1 and TRBJ2-1, the CDR3 gives the full variable domain: EAEVAQSPRYKITEKSQAVAFWCDPISGHATLYWYRQILGQGPELLVQFQDESVVDDSQLPKDRFSAERLKGVDSTLKIQPAELGDSAMYLCASSLGGASNEQFFGPGTRLTVL.

This clone showed up just once. V is TRBV28 and J is TRBJ2-7; D is possibly TRBD1 (6 bases). The CDR3 is 15 amino acids. Trimming took off 2 bases at V and 0 bases at J, with 11 bases between the two ends. CDR1 and CDR2 (germline): MDHEN, SYDVKM. The CDR3: CASSLDRRTSYEQYF. The CDR3 DNA reads TGTGCCAGCAGTTTAGACAGGCGTACCTCCTACGAGCAGTACTTC.

V is TRBV7-2 and J is TRBJ2-2; TRBD2 agrees at 10 bases. CDR1 SGHTA and CDR2 FQGNSA come from the germline V gene. V was pared by 3 bases and J by 4 bases, with 2 bases of the junction left unmatched. CDR3 length: 15 residues. DNA for the CDR3: TGTGCCAGCAGCTTTCTAGCGGGGGTCACCGGGGAGCTGTTTTTT. Protein sequence: CASSFLAGVTGELFF.

Written as DNA, the CDR3 is TGTGCCAGCAGCTTACTCGGACAGGGGATCTCCTACAATGAGCAGTTCTTC. Its protein product is CASSLLGQGISYNEQFF. J is TRBJ2-1 and V is TRBV11-3; TRBD1 agrees at 9 bases. The CDR3 spans 17 residues. Germline CDR1 reads SGHNT; CDR2 reads YENEEA. Trimming at V came to 2 bases and at J to 0 bases, leaving 5 bases not matched to a gene.

CDR3 residues: CASSRQGLTNYGYTF. The CDR3 DNA reads as TGTGCCAGCAGCCGACAGGGCCTCACTAACTATGGCTACACCTTC. The J gene is TRBJ1-2, the V gene TRBV5-6; 7 nucleotides agree with TRBD1. There are 15 residues in the CDR3. Germline-derived CDR1 and CDR2 are SGHDT and YYEEEE. The V and J ends lost 4 bases and 0 bases, in that order; junction bases with no gene match: 6.

The chain recombines TRBV2 with TRBJ2-3; D unresolved. The CDR3 length is 15 residues. The V gene lost 0 bases and the J gene lost 0 bases, with 7 bases spanning the gap. The germline V gene encodes CDR1 SNHLY and CDR2 FYNNEI. The CDR3 protein is CASSEARASTDTQYF. Here the CDR3 DNA reads TGTGCCAGCAGTGAAGCTCGAGCGAGCACAGATACGCAGTATTTT.

This chain links TRBV11-3 with TRBJ1-5; possible D gene TRBD1, 5 bases. Looked up from germline, CDR1 is SGHNT and CDR2 is YENEEA. This CDR3 spans 15 amino acids. With 3 bases removed from V and 4 bases from J, the gap between germline ends came to 13 bases. The CDR3 loop reads CASSLGGGENQPQHF. CDR3 nucleotide sequence: TGTGCCAGCAGCTTGGGGGGTGGGGAGAATCAGCCCCAGCATTTT.

The gene calls are TRBV29-1 and TRBJ1-1; D possibly corresponds to TRBD1 (6 bases). The V end lost 1 base, the J end lost 3 bases, and 9 bases lay between the germline ends. The CDR3 has 13 amino acids. Looked up from germline, CDR1 is SQVTM and CDR2 is ANQGSEA. The CDR3 nucleotides read TGCAGCGTTGAAGCAGGGGAAGACACTGAAGCTTTCTTT. Its translation is CSVEAGEDTEAFF.

CDR3 amino acids: CSVEDGHPYEQYF. The CDR3 DNA follows: TGCAGCGTTGAAGATGGGCATCCCTACGAGCAGTACTTC. The chain uses TRBV29-1 and TRBJ2-7; D not resolved. V lost 0 bases and J lost 2, with 8 bases in between. The CDR3 is 13 amino acids. Germline V lookup: CDR1 SQVTM, CDR2 ANQGSEA.

This chain joins TRBV7-3 and TRBJ1-6, with D uncertain. The V end was cut by 4 bases, the J end by 7 bases, with 5 bases between. This CDR3 has 12 residues. The germline CDR1 and CDR2 sequences are SGHTA and FQGTGA. CDR3 sequence (DNA): TGTGCCAGCAGCTCGGGAAATTCACCCCTCCACTTT. Translation gives CASSSGNSPLHF.

V and J are TRBV21-1 and TRBJ1-1; the D segment call TRBD1 is taken from the table without a DNA check. TRBV21-1 counts as a pseudogene. CDR3 length: 16 amino acids. The CDR3 loop reads CASSPDRGLMNTEAFF. The CDR3 nucleotides read TGTGCCAGCAGCCCGGACAGGGGTCTAATGAACACTGAAGCTTTCTTT.

The chain combines TRBV11-3 with TRBJ1-1; D remains ambiguous. Trimming removed 5 bases from V and 4 bases from J, with 11 bases in between. Looked up from germline, CDR1 is SGHNT and CDR2 is YENEEA. This CDR3 comprises 13 residues. The CDR3 DNA reads as TGTGCCAGCAGCACTGTTCCGGGCACTGAAGCTTTCTTT. Its protein product is CASSTVPGTEAFF.

The chain has TRBV9 and TRBJ1-6; D is possibly TRBD1 (5 bases). Trimming left V 1 base short and J 8 bases short, with 10 bases between. Germline-derived CDR1 and CDR2 are SGDLS and YYNGEE. The CDR3 is 14 residues long. CDR3 sequence (DNA): TGTGCCAGCAGCGTAACGGGGGGAGATTCACCCCTCCACTTT. Its protein product is CASSVTGGDSPLHF.

The CDR3 bases are TGTGCCAGCAGCGTAGACAGAACGACTGAAGCTTTCTTT. It yields the protein CASSVDRTTEAFF. V usage is TRBV9 and J usage is TRBJ1-1, with unresolved D. In germline, CDR1 is SGDLS, CDR2 YYNGEE. Trimming removed 0 bases at V and 5 bases at J, with 8 bases between. This CDR3 has 13 residues.

The CDR3 protein is CASSPNISGTRSYNEQFF. The DNA for the CDR3 is TGTGCCAGCTCACCAAATATCAGCGGGACGAGATCCTACAATGAGCAGTTCTTC. V and J are TRBV18 and TRBJ2-1, with 7 bases aligning to TRBD2. The CDR3 totals 18 residues. The ends lost 2 bases at V and 1 base at J; junction bases unmatched: 11. CDR1 and CDR2 (germline): KGHSH, LQKENI.

The rearrangement joins TRBV5-1 to TRBJ2-1, with D maybe TRBD1 (6 bases). The ends were cut back, 3 bases at V and 3 bases at J, with 10 bases in the middle. Germline CDR1 reads SGHRS; CDR2 reads YFSETQ. CDR3 length equals 14 residues. The CDR3 DNA is TGCGCCAGCAGCTACGACAGGAGCTACAATGAGCAGTTCTTC. It encodes CASSYDRSYNEQFF. The entire variable domain, with the rest obtained from reference TRBV5-1 and TRBJ2-1, is as follows: KAGVTQTPRYLIKTRGQQVTLSCSPISGHRSVSWYQQTPGQGLQFLFEYFSETQRNKGNFPGRFSGRQFSNSRSEMNVSTLELGDSALYLCASSYDRSYNEQFFGPGTRLTVL.

The chain has TRBV6-5 and TRBJ2-7, with 9 nucleotides matching TRBD1. CDR1 and CDR2 from the germline V gene are MNHEY and SVGAGI. The CDR3 covers 16 residues. V shed 2 bases, J shed 2 bases, and the junction held 7 bases outside the gene matches. The CDR3 bases are TGTGCCAGCAGTTACACCGGGACAGGGATCCCCTACGAGCAGTACTTC. Protein sequence: CASSYTGTGIPYEQYF.

The genes are TRBV11-3 and TRBJ2-1; 13 bases fit TRBD2. CDR3 length equals 15 residues. Losses at the gene ends were 5 bases for V and 8 bases for J; bases not matched to a gene: 6. CDR1 and CDR2 (germline): SGHNT, YENEEA. The CDR3 sequence is CASSHRTSGRYEQFF. DNA of the CDR3: TGTGCCAGCAGCCACAGGACTAGCGGGAGATATGAGCAGTTCTTC. Based on the CDR3 plus reference TRBV11-3 and TRBJ2-1, the full variable domain is EAGVVQSPRYKIIEKKQPVAFWCNPISGHNTLYWYLQNLGQGPELLIRYENEEAVDDSQLPKDRFSAERLKGVDSTLKIQPAELGDSAVYLCASSHRTSGRYEQFFGPGTRLTVL.

This chain links TRBV18 with TRBJ1-1; TRBD1 matches at 7 bases. This CDR3 spans 16 amino acids. Unmatched junction bases numbered 10, after V lost 6 bases and J lost 0 bases. The germline gives CDR1 KGHSH, CDR2 LQKENI. The CDR3 bases are TGTGCCAGCTCTCGGACTACAGGGGCGGTGAACACTGAAGCTTTCTTT. This translates into CASSRTTGAVNTEAFF.

V gene TRBV7-2 combines with J gene TRBJ1-2; no definite D call. The CDR3 is made up of 13 amino acids. Germline-derived CDR1 and CDR2 are SGHTA and FQGNSA. The ends were cut back, 4 bases at V and 7 bases at J, with 13 bases in the middle. The CDR3 nucleotides read TGTGCCAGCAGCTCGACCCTTGGACTTGGCTACACCTTC. Its protein product is CASSSTLGLGYTF.

The chain combines TRBV2 with TRBJ2-1, with 11 nucleotides matching TRBD2. This CDR3 region has 15 residues. Germline values: CDR1 SNHLY, CDR2 FYNNEI. With V trimmed by 6 bases and J by 3 bases, 4 bases remained unmatched. In DNA, the CDR3 is TGTGCCAGCAGGCCGACTAGCGGGGACTACAATGAGCAGTTCTTC. As protein: CASRPTSGDYNEQFF.

V and J are TRBV6-1 and TRBJ2-3, with 12 nucleotides matching TRBD2. The germline V gene has CDR1 MNHNS and CDR2 SASEGT. The V gene end was trimmed by 4 bases and the J gene end by 2 bases; junction bases not matched to a gene: 1. This CDR3 region has 15 residues. The CDR3 loop reads CASSGLAGDTDTQYF. The DNA for the CDR3 is TGTGCCAGCAGTGGACTAGCGGGAGACACAGATACGCAGTATTTT.

This clone was seen a single time. Other DNA sequences in this sample translate to the same CDR3. The V and J genes are TRBV19 and TRBJ2-2, with a tentative D call TRBD2 (5 bases). The CDR3 is made up of 14 amino acids. Germline V lookup: CDR1 LNHDA, CDR2 SQIVND (reference sequence). V shed 3 bases and J shed 2 bases, with 7 bases lying between them. The CDR3 is CASSMSGNTGELFF. CDR3 DNA: TGTGCCAGTAGTATGAGCGGAAACACCGGGGAGCTGTTTTTT.

The rearrangement joins TRBV5-1 to TRBJ2-5; 9 bases match TRBD2. The CDR3 covers 16 residues. The V segment lost 1 base and the J segment 2 bases; nucleotides outside the gene matches: 6. Per the germline V gene, CDR1 is SGHRS and CDR2 is YFSETQ. CDR3 DNA: TGCGCCAGCAGCTTGAAAGGACTAGCGCGACAAGAGACCCAGTACTTC. It yields the protein CASSLKGLARQETQYF. The full variable domain, rest sourced from reference TRBV5-1 and TRBJ2-5, is KAGVTQTPRYLIKTRGQQVTLSCSPISGHRSVSWYQQTPGQGLQFLFEYFSETQRNKGNFPGRFSGRQFSNSRSEMNVSTLELGDSALYLCASSLKGLARQETQYFGPGTRLLVL.

For the CDR3, the DNA is TGTGCCATCAGTGGGCTAGCGGGAGGGCCTAACGAGCAGTACTTC. It yields the protein CAISGLAGGPNEQYF. The chain uses TRBV10-3 and TRBJ2-7; 12 nucleotides line up with TRBD2. Germline CDR1 and CDR2: ENHRY and SYGVKD. The CDR3 runs 15 residues. The V segment lost 4 bases and the J segment 5 bases; nucleotides outside the gene matches: 6.

This sequence joins TRBV5-5 and TRBJ2-3; D gene unclear. The CDR3 runs 18 residues. Germline CDR1 is SGHKS and CDR2 is YYEKEE (reference sequence). V gave up 0 bases and J gave up 1 base, with 18 bases separating them. CDR3 residues: CASSLVGSEPRGTDTQYF. In DNA form, the CDR3 reads TGTGCCAGCAGCTTGGTAGGTTCCGAGCCCCGGGGCACAGATACGCAGTATTTT.

The chain carries TRBV14 and TRBJ1-6; no reliable D call. In germline, CDR1 is SGHDN, CDR2 FVKESK. CDR3 length: 14 amino acids. V was clipped by 0 bases and J by 9 bases, with 9 bases between them. CDR3 amino acids: CASSQDRRISPLHF. Written as DNA, the CDR3 is TGTGCCAGCAGCCAAGATCGGAGGATTTCACCCCTCCACTTT. The variable domain in full, completed from reference TRBV14 and TRBJ1-6, reads EAGVTQFPSHSVIEKGQTVTLRCDPISGHDNLYWYRRVMGKEIKFLLHFVKESKQDESGMPNNRFLAERTGGTYSTLKVQPAELEDSGVYFCASSQDRRISPLHFGNGTRLTVT.